This TCR beta chain was sequenced during a study of regulatory T cells in long-lasting Graves disease. The CDR3 has 15 residues. Trimming shortened V by 8 bases and J by 2 bases, and 19 bases separated the two germline ends. Germline CDR1 SGHTA, CDR2 FQGNSA. Findings and limits, study-wide: Public clonotype sharing was higher in persistent than newly diagnosed patients. Accuracy was perhaps lowered by the small sample size.

Time point in this sample: newly diagnosed GD, antithyroid drugs for less than 3 months. PBMC RNA was the source of the TCR library. Library construction for TCR beta used iRepertoire HTBI primers and Arm-PCR of CDR3 regions. TCRdb independently ran MiXCR on the multiplex PCR reads; one entry per CDR3 protein. This sample yields over 500,000 distinct CDR3 sequences, of which 16% are seen a single time; 15% to 20% belongs to the top ten. This clonotype was seen repeatedly, ten times or more. Its antigen is unidentified. These same data were also listed under a study on T cells in Graves' hyperthyroidism and ophthalmopathy. As that study records: Over 18 months, lack of ophthalmopathy progression marked Graves' hyperthyroidism as stable. A first-round RT-PCR of the TCR CDR3 used the HTBI primer set.

The chain links TRBV7-2 to TRBJ2-7; D may correspond to TRBD1 or TRBD2 (6 bases each). This clonotype originated in a woman aged 30 to 39 with Graves disease. The sample here was peripheral blood mononuclear cells (PBMCs), taken at new diagnosis, from a patient treated with antithyroid drugs. CDR3 loop: CASLRSGGGTYEQYF. The CDR3 bases are TGTGCCAGCCTAAGAAGCGGAGGGGGTACCTACGAGCAGTACTTC. The full variable domain, in which reference TRBV7-2 and TRBJ2-7 provide the parts outside the CDR3, is GAGVSQSPSNKVTEKGKDVELRCDPISGHTALYWYRQSLGQGLEFLIYFQGNSAPDKSGLPSDRFSAERTGGSVSTLTIQRTQQEDSAVYLCASLRSGGGTYEQYFGPGTRLTVT.